A single sample gave rise to the 11 T cell receptor beta chains below, sequenced in a study of control samples from healthy donors and cancer patients (TCRdb year 2020). The method behind the library was the immunoSEQ multiplex PCR assay. Imported from immuneACCESS, the table was reduced by TCRdb to in-frame sequences with V and J called. These copies leave out some clones; in studies compared against another copy, an unresolved V gene accounts for under half, and the cause of the remainder is not known. For this sample there are some 120,000 clones; about 92% appear just once. The ten largest clones capture over 1.5% of the sample. The material sequenced was PBMCs. These receptors were collected from a man in his forties or fifties with head and neck cancer.

The chain links TRBV4-2 to TRBJ1-1, with 8 positions matching TRBD1. The CDR3 has 15 amino acids. J gave up 4 bases and V 3 bases, and 7 bases lay outside the gene matches. Per germline, CDR1 LGHNA and CDR2 YNFKEQ. CDR3 sequence (DNA): TGTGCCAGCAGCCAGGCAGGGGGCGAGGGCACTGAAGCTTTCTTT. This sequence encodes CASSQAGGEGTEAFF.

V is TRBV5-1 and J is TRBJ2-5, with 11 bases lining up with TRBD1. This CDR3 is 14 amino acids long. J was trimmed by 5 bases and V by 3 bases; bases with no gene match: 3. The germline gives CDR1 SGHRS, CDR2 YFSETQ. CDR3 in amino acids: CASSSGDRGETQYF. CDR3 DNA: TGCGCCAGCAGCTCGGGGGACAGGGGGGAGACCCAGTACTTC.

The V gene is TRBV7-9, the J gene TRBJ2-3; D might be TRBD1 or TRBD2, each matching 5 bases. The ends were cut back, 5 bases at V and 2 bases at J, with 14 bases in the middle. The CDR3 is made up of 15 amino acids. CDR1 is SEHNR, CDR2 FQNEAQ, per germline (reference sequence). The CDR3 bases are TGTGCCAGCAGCCTGCGAGGGGCAAACACAGATACGCAGTATTTT. Its translation is CASSLRGANTDTQYF.

The gene calls are TRBV6-2 or TRBV6-3 and TRBJ2-1; 8 positions match TRBD2. V trimming: 5 bases; J trimming: 9 bases; junction bases outside the gene matches: 15. The germline V gene encodes CDR1 MNHEY and CDR2 SVGEGT. The CDR3 spans 16 residues. CDR3 loop: CASSPGRTSTFGEQFF. In DNA form, the CDR3 reads TGTGCCAGCAGTCCCGGGAGGACTAGCACATTCGGTGAGCAGTTCTTC.

This clone has just one count. The chain uses TRBV30 and TRBJ1-6; the D is unclear. V lost 3 bases and J 4 bases, leaving 10 bases between the germline ends. Germline V gene data show CDR1 as GTSNPN and CDR2 as SVGIG (reference sequence). The CDR3 length is 14 residues. The CDR3 reads CAWRNRDYNSPLHF. Here the CDR3 DNA reads TGTGCCTGGAGGAACAGAGATTATAATTCACCCCTCCACTTT.

The rearrangement links TRBV2 to TRBJ2-7; 7 bases are a match to TRBD1. The V segment lost 6 bases and the J segment 4 bases; nucleotides outside the gene matches: 9. This CDR3 has 14 amino acids. From germline, CDR1 is SNHLY and CDR2 FYNNEI. CDR3 DNA: TGTGCCAGCAGGGTTGACAGGGTAGATTACGAGCAGTACTTC. This codes for CASRVDRVDYEQYF.

This chain uses TRBV5-4 with TRBJ2-2; D gene ambiguous. The CDR3 is 11 amino acids. The germline CDR1 and CDR2 sequences are SGHNT and YYREEE (reference sequence). The V and J ends lost 2 bases and 6 bases respectively, with 2 bases between them. The CDR3 is CASSFSGELFF. The CDR3 DNA follows: TGTGCCAGCAGCTTCTCCGGGGAGCTGTTTTTT.

This chain uses TRBV11-1 with TRBJ2-3, with 7 positions matching TRBD1. CDR1 SGHAT and CDR2 FQDESV come from the germline V gene (reference sequence). The V gene end was trimmed by 5 bases and the J gene end by 2 bases; junction bases not matched to a gene: 4. The CDR3 runs 14 residues. CDR3 in amino acids: CASSQTGPTDTQYF. The CDR3 DNA follows: TGTGCCAGCAGCCAGACAGGGCCCACAGATACGCAGTATTTT.

This chain uses TRBV14 with TRBJ1-2; D gene uncertain. Germline CDR1 is SGHDN and CDR2 is FVKESK. V was trimmed by 1 base and J by 4 bases, leaving 10 bases between them. This CDR3 is 14 amino acids long. The CDR3: CASSQATNFYGYTF. DNA of the CDR3: TGTGCCAGCAGCCAAGCGACGAATTTCTATGGCTACACCTTC.

CDR3 bases: TGTGCCAGCTCTCAAACCGGGACAGTAGATAATTCACCCCTCCACTTT. Translated, it gives CASSQTGTVDNSPLHF. This chain joins TRBV18 and TRBJ1-6; TRBD1 matches 7 bases. V lost 6 bases to trimming and J lost 5 bases; unmatched junction nucleotides: 10. The CDR3 is 16 amino acids. CDR1 is KGHSH and CDR2 is LQKENI in the germline V gene.

This sequence joins TRBV11-2 and TRBJ2-3, with TRBD2 matching 8 bases. Trimming took 7 bases from V and 5 from J; bases not matched to a gene: 11. Germline lookup yields CDR1 SGHAT and CDR2 FQNNGV. The CDR3 is 15 residues long. CDR3 loop: CASNPSAGGLDTQYF. CDR3 bases: TGTGCCAGCAACCCCTCGGCGGGGGGTCTAGATACGCAGTATTTT. The variable domain in full, completed from reference TRBV11-2 and TRBJ2-3, reads EAGVAQSPRYKIIEKRQSVAFWCNPISGHATLYWYQQILGQGPKLLIQFQNNGVVDDSQLPKDRFSAERLKGVDSTLKIQPAKLEDSAVYLCASNPSAGGLDTQYFGPGTRLTVL.